This TCR beta chain is from a study of blood T cell repertoires in COVID-19. In the study overall: There were acute and convalescent COVID-19 samples, and they came from the United States, Italy and Spain. The analysed material was cDNA or gDNA that came from T cells, B-cell-depleted T cells, or PBMCs.

As originally analysed: From reference gene primer amplification, estimates of nucleated cell counts were derived. TCRdb keeps only in-frame clones here, not all; method: immunoSEQ multiplex PCR. Clone size and V and J calls were adopted from that table, with D and trimming inferred from the DNA. The data show under 200,000 clones, 70% to 80% seen once. The germline V gene has CDR1 SGDLS and CDR2 YYNGEE. The CDR3 spans 14 residues. V was clipped by 4 bases and J by 4 bases, with 14 bases between them. This chain links TRBV9 with TRBJ1-2; D uncertain. Material for sequencing was peripheral blood. The receptor's source is a man aged 55 to 69 with acute or convalescent COVID-19. CDR3 bases: TGTGCCAGCAGCTCCCAGGACTTTCCCTATGGCTACACCTTC. Translation gives CASSSQDFPYGYTF. Full variable domain (remainder filled in from reference TRBV9 and TRBJ1-2): DSGVTQTPKHLITATGQRVTLRCSPRSGDLSVYWYQQSLDQGLQFLIQYYNGEERAKGNILERFSAQQFPDLHSELNLSSLELGDSALYFCASSSQDFPYGYTFGSGTRLTVV.